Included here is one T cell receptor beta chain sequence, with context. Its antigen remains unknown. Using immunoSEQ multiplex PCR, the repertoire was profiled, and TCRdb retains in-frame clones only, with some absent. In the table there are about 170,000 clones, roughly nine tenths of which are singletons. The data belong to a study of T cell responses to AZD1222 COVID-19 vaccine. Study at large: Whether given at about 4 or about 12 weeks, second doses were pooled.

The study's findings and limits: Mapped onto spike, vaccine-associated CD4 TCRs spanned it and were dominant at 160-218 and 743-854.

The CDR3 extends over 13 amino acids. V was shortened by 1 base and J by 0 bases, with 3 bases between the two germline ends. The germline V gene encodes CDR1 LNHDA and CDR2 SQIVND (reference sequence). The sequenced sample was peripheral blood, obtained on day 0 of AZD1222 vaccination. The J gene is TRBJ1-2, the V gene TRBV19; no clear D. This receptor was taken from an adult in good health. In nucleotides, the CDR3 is TGTGCCAGTAGTATAGGGGCTAACTATGGCTACACCTTC. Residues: CASSIGANYGYTF.